These 32 T cell receptor beta chains share one sample of origin, sequenced in a study of T cells in Graves' hyperthyroidism and ophthalmopathy. RNA transcripts provided the source from which TCR beta CDR3 regions were amplified. HTBI primers were the set used in a first-round RT-PCR of the TCR CDR3. In TCRdb, the multiplex PCR reads were re-called with MiXCR into one record per CDR3 protein. Of some 510,000 distinct CDR3 sequences in the sample, around 20% were seen once. The sample comprised blood. These TCRs come from a young man with Graves' hyperthyroidism.

The chain couples TRBV19 to TRBJ2-4; D may be TRBD1 or TRBD2 (5 bases each). Germline CDR1 reads LNHDA; CDR2 reads SQIVND (reference sequence). The CDR3 totals 17 residues. The ends were cut back, 3 bases at V and 3 bases at J, with 18 bases in the middle. The CDR3 DNA is TGTGCCAGTAGTATGCGGCAGGTCCATGGGGGCAAAAACATTCAGTACTTC. Encoded protein: CASSMRQVHGGKNIQYF.

The sample holds many counts of this clonotype. The chain carries TRBV19 and TRBJ2-2; 9 bases agree with TRBD1. The CDR3 extends over 16 amino acids. The trim removed 3 bases at V and 6 bases at J, leaving 8 bases unmatched. CDR1 and CDR2 from the germline V gene are LNHDA and SQIVND (reference sequence). CDR3 region: CASSMGQGVRAGELFF. The DNA for the CDR3 is TGTGCCAGTAGTATGGGACAGGGCGTTAGGGCCGGGGAGCTGTTTTTT.

This clonotype was counted at least ten times. This rearrangement joins TRBV7-6 to TRBJ2-7; TRBD1 matches at 8 bases. The germline V gene has CDR1 SGHVS and CDR2 FNYEAQ. There are 14 residues in the CDR3. The junction had 6 bases not matched to a gene; V was cut back by 3 bases and J by 5 bases. The DNA for the CDR3 is TGTGCCAGCAGCTTCTCGCAGGGGGCGCACGAGCAGTACTTC. It translates to CASSFSQGAHEQYF.

In its sample, this clonotype was seen a few times. Here the CDR3 DNA reads TGTGCCAGCTCCGTCGGCTCCTATAGCAATCAGCCCCAGCATTTT. Translated, it gives CASSVGSYSNQPQHF. The J gene is TRBJ1-5, the V gene TRBV19, with D uncertain. Per the germline V gene, CDR1 is LNHDA and CDR2 is SQIVND (reference sequence). The CDR3 consists of 15 residues. V lost 9 bases, J lost 0 bases, and 15 bases lay in between.

The J gene is TRBJ1-1, the V gene TRBV9; no reliable D call. CDR1 SGDLS and CDR2 YYNGEE come from the germline V gene. The V and J ends lost 4 bases and 7 bases respectively, with 17 bases between them. This CDR3 has 14 residues. CDR3 bases: TGTGCCAGCAGCCCCCTCGGGGAGGGAGTTGAAGCTTTCTTT. It codes for CASSPLGEGVEAFF.

This clonotype was seen at least ten times. A read error may be the cause here, since a much bigger clone is one base away. The gene calls are TRBV7-2 and TRBJ1-2; D possibly corresponds to TRBD1 (6 bases). Deletions cut 6 bases from V and 5 bases from J, with 13 bases between. CDR3 length equals 13 residues. Germline V gene lookup returns CDR1 SGHTA and CDR2 FQGNSA. This CDR3 is CASRGAASYGYTF. As DNA, the CDR3 is TGTGCCAGCAGGGGGGCAGCCTCTTATGGCTACACCTTC.

The table lists this clonotype with a few counts. The rearrangement uses TRBV28 and TRBJ1-2, with 8 positions matching TRBD1. The CDR3 totals 14 residues. Germline loops: CDR1 MDHEN, CDR2 SYDVKM. J was trimmed by 4 bases and V by 4 bases; bases with no gene match: 5. The CDR3 DNA sequence: TGTGCCAGCAGTTCCCAGGGGGCCCTCTATGGCTACACCTTC. Translating it yields CASSSQGALYGYTF.

Comment on this clonotype: This may arise from a read error, as a much more abundant clone is one base away. The chain is built from TRBV30 and TRBJ1-1, with TRBD1 matching 7 bases. Germline loops: CDR1 GTSNPN, CDR2 SVGIG (reference sequence). V lost 7 bases and J lost 0; bases outside the gene matches: 14. The CDR3 is 16 residues long. The CDR3 region is CAFQFHRDSMNTEAFF. The DNA of the CDR3 is TGTGCCTTCCAATTCCACCGGGACAGTATGAACACTGAAGCTTTCTTT.

There are many counts of this clonotype. This rearrangement joins TRBV2 to TRBJ2-2; unclear D gene. CDR3 length equals 12 residues. The V end lost 8 bases, the J end lost 8 bases, and 12 bases lay between the germline ends. The germline V gene has CDR1 SNHLY and CDR2 FYNNEI. The CDR3 reads CASRAVGGELFF. In nucleotides, the CDR3 is TGTGCCAGCCGGGCGGTAGGGGGGGAGCTGTTTTTT.

This clonotype was found many times. The V call is TRBV30, the J call TRBJ2-2; D tentatively fits TRBD1 or TRBD2 (5 bases each). Trimming shortened V by 1 base and J by 6 bases, and 18 bases separated the two germline ends. CDR1 and CDR2 from the germline V gene are GTSNPN and SVGIG (reference sequence). The length of the CDR3 is 16 residues. The CDR3 coding sequence is TGTGCCTGGAGTGGGGGGTGGGACCTCAGCTCCGGGGAGCTGTTTTTT. Translation gives CAWSGGWDLSSGELFF.

Points on this clonotype: A single base separates this from a much larger clone, so it may be a read error. V is TRBV6-1 and J is TRBJ2-7, with D unclear. This CDR3 comprises 13 residues. The V gene lost 3 bases and the J gene lost 3 bases, with 9 bases spanning the gap. CDR1 MNHNS and CDR2 SASEGT come from the germline V gene. Here the CDR3 reads CASSEWWGYEQYF. CDR3 bases: TGTGCCAGCAGTGAGTGGTGGGGCTACGAGCAGTACTTC.

The chain couples TRBV28 to TRBJ2-5, with 7 positions matching TRBD2. J was trimmed by 1 base and V by 7 bases; bases with no gene match: 12. Germline CDR1 MDHEN, CDR2 SYDVKM. The CDR3 sequence is 16 residues long. In DNA, the CDR3 is TGTGCCAGCAACCCCCCCGGAGGGGAGGGCCAAGAGACCCAGTACTTC. Its translation: CASNPPGGEGQETQYF.

V gene TRBV5-1 combines with J gene TRBJ1-2; possible D gene TRBD1, 5 bases. The V gene lost 4 bases and the J gene lost 4 bases, with 11 bases spanning the gap. Germline CDR1 reads SGHRS; CDR2 reads YFSETQ. This CDR3 contains 13 residues. The CDR3 bases are TGCGCCAGCAGCCCGGGACTGATCTATGGCTACACCTTC. It codes for CASSPGLIYGYTF.

The rearrangement links TRBV11-1 to TRBJ1-5; no clear D. Germline V CDR1 and CDR2: SGHAT, FQDESV (reference sequence). This CDR3 has 14 amino acids. V lost 5 bases to trimming and J lost 5 bases, with 13 bases between them. The CDR3 is CASSPRGPDQPQHF. The CDR3 coding sequence is TGTGCCAGCAGCCCCCGGGGTCCCGATCAGCCCCAGCATTTT.

A remark on this clonotype: No conserved phenylalanine or tryptophan is present at the end of the CDR3, so a read error is the likely explanation. The rearrangement uses TRBV6-5 and TRBJ2-2; the D is unclear. In germline, CDR1 is MNHEY, CDR2 SVGAGI. The V gene lost 4 bases and the J gene lost 1 base, with 7 bases spanning the gap. The length of the CDR3 is 14 residues. CDR3 DNA: TGTGCCAGCAGTTTTCCCGGGAACACCGGGGAGCTGTTTTAT. Translated, it gives CASSFPGNTGELFY.

The chain couples TRBV5-1 to TRBJ2-7; possible D gene TRBD1, 6 bases. The CDR3 runs 16 residues. V lost 6 bases, J lost 3 bases, and 22 bases lay in between. Germline V gene sequence: CDR1 SGHRS, CDR2 YFSETQ. Here the CDR3 reads CASTPSRGAEVYEQYF. In nucleotides, the CDR3 is TGCGCCAGCACGCCTTCCAGGGGCGCGGAAGTCTACGAGCAGTACTTC.

V is TRBV15 and J is TRBJ2-7; D possibly matches TRBD1 or TRBD2 (5 bases each). There are 16 residues in the CDR3. V lost 4 bases and J 3 bases, leaving 19 bases between the germline ends. Per germline, CDR1 LNHNV and CDR2 YYDKDF (reference sequence). CDR3 DNA sequence: TGTGCCACCAGCAACCAAACGGGGACGGATCTCTACGAGCAGTACTTC. This codes for CATSNQTGTDLYEQYF.

This clonotype occurred many times. The gene calls are TRBV5-1 and TRBJ2-7, with 7 bases aligning to TRBD1. The V gene end was trimmed by 0 bases and the J gene end by 5 bases; junction bases not matched to a gene: 2. This CDR3 region has 13 residues. Germline V lookup: CDR1 SGHRS, CDR2 YFSETQ. The CDR3 reads CASSLDRGHEQYF. For the CDR3, the DNA is TGCGCCAGCAGCTTGGACAGGGGTCACGAGCAGTACTTC.

This clonotype has a count of ten or more. CDR3 loop: CASSPRRPQETQYF. In DNA form, the CDR3 reads TGTGCCAGCAGTCCACGACGGCCTCAAGAGACCCAGTACTTC. The chain carries TRBV12-3 or TRBV12-4 and TRBJ2-5; no reliable D call. V was trimmed by 5 bases and J by 2 bases, leaving 12 bases between them. The CDR3 has 14 residues.

This clonotype has ten or more counts. The V gene is TRBV12-3 or TRBV12-4, the J gene TRBJ2-5; perhaps D is TRBD1 or TRBD2 (5 bases each). The CDR3 runs to 13 residues. Trimming cost V 1 base and J 5 bases, with 8 bases left between them. The CDR3, as DNA: TGTGCCAGCAGTTTAGTAGAGGGGGAGACCCAGTACTTC. Protein product: CASSLVEGETQYF.

The chain links TRBV29-1 to TRBJ1-5; TRBD1 might be the D (5 bases). The CDR3 extends over 12 amino acids. CDR1 SQVTM and CDR2 ANQGSEA come from the germline V gene. This CDR3 is CSAKWGNQPQHF. The CDR3 DNA sequence: TGCAGTGCTAAATGGGGGAATCAGCCCCAGCATTTT. Full variable domain (missing parts from reference TRBV29-1 and TRBJ1-5): SAVISQKPSRDICQRGTSLTIQCQVDSQVTMMFWYRQQPGQSLTLIATANQGSEATYESGFVIDKFPISRPNLTFSTLTVSNMSPEDSSIYLCSAKWGNQPQHFGDGTRLSIL.

The J gene is TRBJ1-1, the V gene TRBV30; D remains unclear. The germline CDR1 and CDR2 sequences are GTSNPN and SVGIG (reference sequence). Trimming removed 2 bases at V and 8 bases at J, with 6 bases between. CDR3 length equals 10 residues. The CDR3 loop is CAWSQEEAFF. In nucleotides, the CDR3 is TGTGCCTGGAGTCAGGAGGAAGCTTTCTTT.

The table lists this clonotype with many counts. V usage is TRBV25-1 and J usage is TRBJ2-7, with D uncertain. CDR3 length: 14 amino acids. CDR1 MGHDK and CDR2 SYGVNS come from the germline V gene. The V end was cut by 4 bases, the J end by 1 base, with 11 bases between. CDR3: CASSGMTKSYEQYF. CDR3 coding DNA: TGTGCCAGCAGTGGCATGACGAAATCCTACGAGCAGTACTTC.

The sample holds one count of this clonotype. The chain combines TRBV20-1 with TRBJ2-7; 10 nucleotides match TRBD2. The CDR3 extends over 11 amino acids. V dropped 7 bases and J dropped 7; count of bases not matched to a gene: 4. Germline CDR1 is DFQATT and CDR2 is SNEGSKA (reference sequence). Here the CDR3 reads CSVPGLAEQYF. The CDR3 coding sequence is TGCAGTGTCCCGGGACTAGCGGAGCAGTACTTC.

CDR3 nucleotide sequence: TGTGCCAGTAGTATAGGCTACGGGCAAGGACCGGATGGCTACACCTTC. Encoded protein: CASSIGYGQGPDGYTF. V gene TRBV19 combines with J gene TRBJ1-2; no clear D. This CDR3 contains 16 residues. CDR1 is LNHDA, CDR2 SQIVND, per germline (reference sequence). Trimming shortened V by 1 base and J by 6 bases, and 18 bases separated the two germline ends.

The rearrangement uses TRBV2 and TRBJ1-1; TRBD1 aligns across 7 bases. The J segment lost 4 bases and the V segment lost 6 bases, leaving 11 bases of the junction unmatched. Germline values: CDR1 SNHLY, CDR2 FYNNEI. The CDR3 consists of 15 residues. Here the CDR3 reads CASSEPTGMSTEAFF. The CDR3 nucleotides are TGTGCCAGCAGCGAACCGACAGGGATGAGCACTGAAGCTTTCTTT.

This clonotype was seen ten or more times. The chain carries TRBV6-1 and TRBJ1-1, with D uncertain. Trimming cost V 6 bases and J 1 base, with 18 bases left between them. The CDR3 consists of 16 residues. Germline assignment: CDR1 MNHNS and CDR2 SASEGT. CDR3 coding DNA: TGTGCCAGCAGCAATACCCTTTGGCACACGAACACTGAAGCTTTCTTT. Translating gives CASSNTLWHTNTEAFF.

This clonotype was counted ten times or more. The rearrangement links TRBV7-8 to TRBJ1-2; D is perhaps TRBD1 (6 bases). V was trimmed by 5 bases and J by 8 bases, leaving 15 bases between them. CDR1 and CDR2 from the germline V gene are SGHVS and FQNEAQ. The CDR3 loop spans 13 amino acids. The CDR3 DNA reads TGTGCCAGCAGCATGAGGGGGGGGAGAGGCTACACCTTC. Its protein is CASSMRGGRGYTF.

This clonotype was seen ten or more times. The chain is built from TRBV7-9 and TRBJ1-5, with 7 bases fitting TRBD1. There are 15 residues in the CDR3. Germline trimming cut 1 base from V and 5 bases from J; bases unmatched to any gene: 5. Germline V gene sequence: CDR1 SEHNR, CDR2 FQNEAQ (reference sequence). The CDR3 DNA follows: TGTGCCAGCAGCTTAGGACAGGGACGGGATCAGCCCCAGCATTTT. Translation: CASSLGQGRDQPQHF.

The table lists this clonotype with many counts. CDR3 in amino acids: CASSLGPAWGVHSNQPQHF. CDR3 nucleotide sequence: TGTGCCAGCAGCTTAGGCCCCGCCTGGGGAGTCCATAGCAATCAGCCCCAGCATTTT. The V gene is TRBV7-6, the J gene TRBJ1-5; D is unclear. V was cut by 1 base and J by 0 bases, with 19 bases left in between. The germline V gene encodes CDR1 SGHVS and CDR2 FNYEAQ. The CDR3 sequence is 19 residues long.

The rearrangement uses TRBV7-9 and TRBJ2-5; 9 bases align to TRBD2. Trimming removed 1 base from V and 4 bases from J; junction bases left unmatched: 7. CDR1 is SEHNR and CDR2 is FQNEAQ in the germline V gene (reference sequence). This CDR3 spans 16 amino acids. The CDR3 region is CASSLVRGGASETQYF. Here the CDR3 DNA reads TGTGCCAGCAGCTTAGTTCGCGGGGGGGCCTCAGAGACCCAGTACTTC.

V is TRBV3-1 and J is TRBJ2-7; weak D call: TRBD1 (5 bases). Deletions cut 2 bases from V and 0 bases from J, with 11 bases between. CDR1 and CDR2 (germline): LGHDT, YNNKEL (reference sequence). The CDR3 has 15 residues. CDR3 DNA sequence: TGTGCCAGCAGCCAAACTCAGGGCCTCTCCTACGAGCAGTACTTC. Amino acids: CASSQTQGLSYEQYF.